The T cell receptor beta chain described here comes from a study of T cells in Graves' hyperthyroidism and ophthalmopathy. The sample holds many counts of this clonotype. Amplified regions were TCR beta CDR3 sequences from RNA transcripts. First-round RT-PCR targeting the TCR CDR3 was performed with the HTBI primer set. Using its own MiXCR run on the multiplex PCR reads, TCRdb lists one record per CDR3 protein. The table has approximately 590,000 distinct CDR3 sequences, roughly 14% seen once; the top ten hold less than 9.5%. Trimming took off 3 bases at V and 2 bases at J, with 16 bases between the two ends. The CDR3 totals 17 residues.

The sequence was collected from a woman aged 25-40 years with Graves' hyperthyroidism. This chain connects TRBV12-3 or TRBV12-4 to TRBJ2-2; no firm D call. Specimen: blood. The chain's CDR3 is CASSLLRHIDNTGELFF. In DNA form, the CDR3 reads TGTGCCAGCAGTTTGCTCCGACATATAGATAACACCGGGGAGCTGTTTTTT.